The next 17 T cell receptor beta chains were all read from a single sample in a study of cytomegalovirus exposure and HLA in healthy donors (dated by TCRdb to the late 2010s). Receptors were amplified or captured by the immunoSEQ multiplex PCR assay. The multiplex PCR relied on a mix of 60 forward primers for TCR Vbeta segments and 13 reverse primers for TCR Jbeta segments. The source is immuneACCESS, and TCRdb retained only in-frame sequences with V and J called. Part of the clones is not carried over; for the studies checked, unresolved V genes explain less than half of this, and the remainder is unexplained. The sample profile shows nearly 110,000 clones; roughly 73% of them were found once. The top ten hold 2% to 3% of the sample. Sequencing input: PBMCs. The source is a man aged 40-55 years in good health and CMV-seronegative.

The V gene is TRBV6-1, the J gene TRBJ1-4; 12 bases line up with TRBD1. The ends lost 4 bases at V and 8 bases at J; junction bases unmatched: 5. The CDR3 is 15 residues long. The germline CDR1 and CDR2 sequences are MNHNS and SASEGT. This CDR3 reads CASSVGTGGPEKLFF. The CDR3 bases are TGTGCCAGCAGTGTGGGGACAGGGGGCCCCGAAAAACTGTTTTTT.

This clone was counted a single time. Relative to the germline gene, one junction end is altered; a read error may explain this. This sequence joins TRBV7-9 and TRBJ1-6; a possible D gene is TRBD1 (5 bases). The CDR3 consists of 14 residues. The germline CDR1 and CDR2 sequences are SEHNR and FQNEAQ (reference sequence). The CDR3 DNA is TGTTCCAGCAGCTTAGTGTCAGGGAATTCACCCCTCCACTTT. As protein: CSSSLVSGNSPLHF.

This clone came up once. The chain is built from TRBV4-1 and TRBJ2-3; possibly TRBD2 for D (6 bases). Trimming removed 1 base from V and 4 bases from J, with 9 bases in between. The V gene's germline CDR1 is MGHRA and CDR2 YSYEKL. This CDR3 contains 14 residues. CDR3 sequence (DNA): TGCGCCAGCAGCCAAGTCGGGGGAGCAGATACGCAGTATTTT. It translates to CASSQVGGADTQYF.

This clone was counted a few times. Mismatch with germline at one junction end may stem from a read error. The J gene is TRBJ2-3, the V gene TRBV7-9, with TRBD1 identical over 7 bases. CDR1 SEHNR and CDR2 FQNEAQ come from the germline V gene (reference sequence). The CDR3 runs 16 residues. In DNA form, the CDR3 reads TGTTCCAGCAGCTTGGTCGGGACAGAACTCACAGATACGCAGTATTTT. Protein product: CSSSLVGTELTDTQYF. Drawing the rest from reference TRBV7-9 and TRBJ2-3, the complete variable domain is DTGVSQNPRHKITKRGQNVTFRCDPISEHNRLYWYRQTLGQGPEFLTYFQNEAQLEKSRLLSDRFSAERPKGSFSTLEIQRTEQGDSAMYLCSSSLVGTELTDTQYFGPGTRLTVL.

J is TRBJ2-7 and V is TRBV7-8; no firm D call. Germline loops: CDR1 SGHVS, CDR2 FQNEAQ. There are 14 residues in the CDR3. The V and J ends lost 4 bases and 2 bases respectively, with 12 bases between them. The CDR3 sequence is CASSSVRNTYEQYF. CDR3 DNA: TGTGCCAGCAGCTCGGTCCGTAATACCTACGAGCAGTACTTC.

The CDR3 protein is CASSFSDKLHNQPQHF. Written as DNA, the CDR3 is TGTGCCAGTAGCTTCAGTGACAAACTGCACAATCAGCCCCAGCATTTT. The chain links TRBV19 to TRBJ1-5; no clear D gene. Germline V gives CDR1 LNHDA, CDR2 SQIVND (reference sequence). Trimming removed 6 bases from V and 3 bases from J, with 18 bases in between. This CDR3 spans 16 amino acids.

V usage is TRBV15 and J usage is TRBJ1-5, with D maybe TRBD1 (5 bases). Per the germline V gene, CDR1 is LNHNV and CDR2 is YYDKDF (reference sequence). The V end lost 8 bases, the J end lost 7 bases, and 15 bases lay between the germline ends. There are 13 residues in the CDR3. The CDR3 protein is CATSASEGQPQHF. The CDR3 coding sequence is TGTGCCACCTCCGCCTCGGAGGGGCAGCCCCAGCATTTT.

CDR3 in amino acids: CASSVGQGINYGYTF. DNA for the CDR3: TGTGCCAGCAGCGTAGGACAGGGGATAAACTATGGCTACACCTTC. The chain joins TRBV9 to TRBJ1-2; 8 bases are a match to TRBD1. Unmatched junction bases numbered 3, after V lost 0 bases and J lost 2 bases. Per germline, CDR1 SGDLS and CDR2 YYNGEE. This CDR3 is built from 15 residues.

V gene TRBV19 combines with J gene TRBJ2-2; D perhaps matches TRBD2 (6 bases). CDR3 length equals 15 residues. Germline assignment: CDR1 LNHDA and CDR2 SQIVND (reference sequence). With 9 bases removed from V and 6 bases from J, the gap between germline ends came to 20 bases. DNA for the CDR3: TGTGCCAGCCGTTACCGCGGGGCCGGCGCCGGGGAGCTGTTTTTT. Translating it yields CASRYRGAGAGELFF.

The chain carries TRBV11-2 and TRBJ2-7; a possible D gene is TRBD2 (5 bases). V was cut by 0 bases and J by 2 bases, with 11 bases left in between. Per germline, CDR1 SGHAT and CDR2 FQNNGV. The CDR3 has 15 amino acids. This CDR3 is CASSLDALEAYEQYF. CDR3 sequence (DNA): TGTGCCAGCAGCTTAGATGCACTAGAGGCCTACGAGCAGTACTTC.

In its sample, this clone was seen a few times. V and J are TRBV29-1 and TRBJ2-5; 7 nucleotides line up with TRBD1. V shed 6 bases, J shed 2 bases, and the junction held 6 bases outside the gene matches. The CDR3 loop spans 13 amino acids. Germline CDR1 reads SQVTM; CDR2 reads ANQGSEA. CDR3 sequence (DNA): TGCAGCGTCAAAGACAGGGTTCAAGAGACCCAGTACTTC. As protein: CSVKDRVQETQYF.

The table lists this clone with a few counts. The chain combines TRBV19 with TRBJ1-1; D not resolved. Germline V gene sequence: CDR1 LNHDA, CDR2 SQIVND (reference sequence). The CDR3 is 16 amino acids. V lost 6 bases to trimming and J lost 1 base, with 18 bases between them. The DNA for the CDR3 is TGTGCCAGTAGAACCGAGGGTTCTAGGACGAACACTGAAGCTTTCTTT. This sequence encodes CASRTEGSRTNTEAFF.

The gene calls are TRBV7-8 and TRBJ2-7, with D unclear. The CDR3 consists of 14 residues. Germline V gene lookup returns CDR1 SGHVS and CDR2 FQNEAQ. The V end lost 5 bases, the J end lost 2 bases, and 13 bases lay between the germline ends. In DNA form, the CDR3 reads TGTGCCAGCAGCCCCATAAACCCGGCCTACGAGCAGTACTTC. This gives the protein CASSPINPAYEQYF.

The chain joins TRBV29-1 to TRBJ2-1; D is unresolved. Germline V CDR1 and CDR2: SQVTM, ANQGSEA. This CDR3 is built from 14 residues. The V end lost 5 bases, the J end lost 10 bases, and 21 bases lay between the germline ends. The CDR3 DNA sequence: TGCAGCGTTACTGCGGCGGTTCAGACGAGGGAGCAGTTCTTC. Residues: CSVTAAVQTREQFF.

The V gene is TRBV7-6, the J gene TRBJ2-2; a possible D gene is TRBD1 (6 bases). V dropped 5 bases and J dropped 7 bases, with 17 bases sitting between them. In germline, CDR1 is SGHVS, CDR2 FNYEAQ. CDR3 length: 15 residues. CDR3: CASSPTGQLGGELFF. The CDR3, as DNA: TGTGCCAGCAGCCCGACCGGACAGTTGGGCGGGGAGCTGTTTTTT.

The genes are TRBV7-7 and TRBJ2-1; TRBD1 matches 9 bases. This CDR3 contains 15 residues. Germline V gene data show CDR1 as SSHAT and CDR2 as FNYEAQ (reference sequence). V lost 1 base, J lost 8 bases, and 6 bases stayed unmatched. Here the CDR3 DNA reads TGTGCCAGCAGCTTAGGAACAGGGGGCTTGGATGAGCAGTTCTTC. It yields the protein CASSLGTGGLDEQFF.

The chain uses TRBV7-2 and TRBJ2-3; D might be TRBD2 (6 bases). Germline-derived CDR1 and CDR2 are SGHTA and FQGNSA. The CDR3 runs 14 residues. Trimming stripped 1 base from V and 6 bases from J, with 11 bases between. The CDR3 sequence: CASSLDFGGDTQYF. Written as DNA, the CDR3 is TGTGCCAGCAGCTTAGATTTTGGAGGGGATACGCAGTATTTT.